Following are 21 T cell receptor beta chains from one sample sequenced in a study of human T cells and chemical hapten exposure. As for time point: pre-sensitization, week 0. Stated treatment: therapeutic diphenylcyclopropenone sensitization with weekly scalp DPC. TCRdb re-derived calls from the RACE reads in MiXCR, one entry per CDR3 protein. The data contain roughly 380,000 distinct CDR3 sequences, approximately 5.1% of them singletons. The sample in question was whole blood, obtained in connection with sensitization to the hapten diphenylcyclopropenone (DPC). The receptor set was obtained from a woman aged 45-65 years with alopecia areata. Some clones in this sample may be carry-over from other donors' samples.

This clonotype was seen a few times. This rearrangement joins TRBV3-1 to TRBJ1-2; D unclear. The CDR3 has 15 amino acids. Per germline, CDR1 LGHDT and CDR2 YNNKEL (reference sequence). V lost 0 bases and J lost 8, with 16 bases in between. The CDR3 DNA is TGTGCCAGCAGCCAAGACGTACGGAATTCTGGGGGCTACACCTTC. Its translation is CASSQDVRNSGGYTF. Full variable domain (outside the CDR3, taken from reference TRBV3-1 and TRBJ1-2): DTAVSQTPKYLVTQMGNDKSIKCEQNLGHDTMYWYKQDSKKFLKIMFSYNNKELIINETVPNRFSPKSPDKAHLNLHINSLELGDSAVYFCASSQDVRNSGGYTFGSGTRLTVV.

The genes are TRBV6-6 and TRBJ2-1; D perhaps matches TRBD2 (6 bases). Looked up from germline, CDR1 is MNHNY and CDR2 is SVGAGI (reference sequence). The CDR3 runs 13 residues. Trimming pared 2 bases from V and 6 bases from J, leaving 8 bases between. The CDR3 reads CASSYLGGNEQFF. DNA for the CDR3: TGTGCCAGCAGTTACCTGGGGGGCAATGAGCAGTTCTTC.

CDR3 amino acids: CASNTVSSNQPQHF. The CDR3 nucleotides are TGTGCCAGCAACACGGTCTCTAGCAATCAGCCCCAGCATTTT. The V gene is TRBV7-7, the J gene TRBJ1-5; D is ambiguous. Germline V gene data show CDR1 as SSHAT and CDR2 as FNYEAQ (reference sequence). The length of the CDR3 is 14 residues. V gave up 7 bases and J gave up 0 bases, with 10 bases separating them.

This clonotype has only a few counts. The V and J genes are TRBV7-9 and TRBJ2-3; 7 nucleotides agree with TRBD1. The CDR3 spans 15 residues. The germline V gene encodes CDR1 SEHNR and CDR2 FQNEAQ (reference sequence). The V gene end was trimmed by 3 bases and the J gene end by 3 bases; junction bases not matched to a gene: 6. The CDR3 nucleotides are TGTGCCAGCAGCTTGAGGGACAGCCAGACAGATACGCAGTATTTT. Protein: CASSLRDSQTDTQYF.

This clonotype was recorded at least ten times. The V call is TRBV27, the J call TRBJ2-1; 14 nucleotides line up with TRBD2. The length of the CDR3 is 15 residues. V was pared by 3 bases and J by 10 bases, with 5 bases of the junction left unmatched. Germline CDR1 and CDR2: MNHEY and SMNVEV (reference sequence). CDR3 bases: TGTGCCAGCAGTTTGACTAGCGGGAGGGAGGGGGAGCAGTTCTTC. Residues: CASSLTSGREGEQFF.

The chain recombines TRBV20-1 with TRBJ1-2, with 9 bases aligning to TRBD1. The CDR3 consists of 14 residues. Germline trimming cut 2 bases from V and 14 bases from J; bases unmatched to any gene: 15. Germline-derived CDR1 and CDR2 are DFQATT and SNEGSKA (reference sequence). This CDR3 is CSARFDGQGKPQTF. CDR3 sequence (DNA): TGCAGTGCTAGATTTGACGGACAGGGGAAGCCTCAAACCTTC.

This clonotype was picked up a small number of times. The CDR3 sequence is CASSQDWAGELFF. The CDR3 DNA is TGTGCCAGCAGCCAAGATTGGGCCGGGGAGCTGTTTTTT. This chain uses TRBV3-1 with TRBJ2-2; D gene uncertain. Trimming left V 0 bases short and J 6 bases short, with 5 bases between. CDR3 length: 13 amino acids. Germline V gene sequence: CDR1 LGHDT, CDR2 YNNKEL (reference sequence).

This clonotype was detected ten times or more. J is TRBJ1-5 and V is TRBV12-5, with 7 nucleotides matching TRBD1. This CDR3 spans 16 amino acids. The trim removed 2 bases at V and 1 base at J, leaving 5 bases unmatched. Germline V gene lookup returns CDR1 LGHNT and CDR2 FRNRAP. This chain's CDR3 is CASGLPRDRSNQPQHF. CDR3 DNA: TGTGCTAGTGGTTTGCCCCGGGACAGAAGCAATCAGCCCCAGCATTTT.

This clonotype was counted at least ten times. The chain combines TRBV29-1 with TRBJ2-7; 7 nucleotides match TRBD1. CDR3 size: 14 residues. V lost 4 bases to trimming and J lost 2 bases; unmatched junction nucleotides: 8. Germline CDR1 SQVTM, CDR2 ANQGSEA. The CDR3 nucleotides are TGCAGCGTTGGATACGACAGGGTCCCCTACGAGCAGTACTTC. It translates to CSVGYDRVPYEQYF.

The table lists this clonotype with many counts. The CDR3 nucleotides read TGCAGCGCGATGGGGGGAAGCTCCTACAATGAGCAGTTCTTC. Encoded protein: CSAMGGSSYNEQFF. The chain is built from TRBV29-1 and TRBJ2-1; possible D gene TRBD2, 6 bases. CDR3 length: 14 amino acids. V lost 7 bases and J 0 bases, leaving 13 bases between the germline ends. From germline, CDR1 is SQVTM and CDR2 ANQGSEA.

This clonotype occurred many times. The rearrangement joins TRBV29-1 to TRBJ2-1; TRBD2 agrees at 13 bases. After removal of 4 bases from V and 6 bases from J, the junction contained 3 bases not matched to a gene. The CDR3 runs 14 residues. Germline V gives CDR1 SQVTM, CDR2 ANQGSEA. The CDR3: CSVAGLAGSNEQFF. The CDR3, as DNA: TGCAGCGTTGCGGGACTAGCGGGGTCCAATGAGCAGTTCTTC.

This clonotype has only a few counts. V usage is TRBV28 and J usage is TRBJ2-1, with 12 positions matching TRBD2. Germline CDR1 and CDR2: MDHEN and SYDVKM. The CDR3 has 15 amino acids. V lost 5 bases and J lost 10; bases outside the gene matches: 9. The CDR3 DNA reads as TGTGCCAGCAGTGATCTAGCGGGAGGGCGGGGAGAGCAGTTCTTC. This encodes CASSDLAGGRGEQFF.

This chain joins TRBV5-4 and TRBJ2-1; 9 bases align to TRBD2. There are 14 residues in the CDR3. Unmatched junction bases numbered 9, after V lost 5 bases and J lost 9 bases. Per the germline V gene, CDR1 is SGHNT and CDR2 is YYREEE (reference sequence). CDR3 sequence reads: CASSNSGGRSEQFF. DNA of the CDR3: TGTGCCAGCAGTAATAGCGGGGGCCGGAGTGAGCAGTTCTTC.

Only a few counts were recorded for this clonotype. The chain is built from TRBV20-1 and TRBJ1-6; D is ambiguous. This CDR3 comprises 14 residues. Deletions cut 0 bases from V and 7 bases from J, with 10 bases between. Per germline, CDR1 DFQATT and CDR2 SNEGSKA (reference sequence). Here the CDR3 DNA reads TGCAGTGCTAGAGATCAAGGGATAAATTCACCCCTCCACTTT. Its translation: CSARDQGINSPLHF.

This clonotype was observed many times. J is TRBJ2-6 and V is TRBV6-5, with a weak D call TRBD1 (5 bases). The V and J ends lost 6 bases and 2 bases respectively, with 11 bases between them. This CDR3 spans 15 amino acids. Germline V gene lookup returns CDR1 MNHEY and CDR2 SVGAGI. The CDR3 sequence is CASRQRGTGANVLTF. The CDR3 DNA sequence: TGTGCCAGCAGGCAAAGGGGAACTGGGGCCAACGTCCTGACTTTC.

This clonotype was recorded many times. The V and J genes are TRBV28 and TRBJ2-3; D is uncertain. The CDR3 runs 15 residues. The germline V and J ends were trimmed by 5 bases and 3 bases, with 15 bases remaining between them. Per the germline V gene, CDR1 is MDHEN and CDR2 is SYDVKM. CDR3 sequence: CASSPRAVYTDTQYF. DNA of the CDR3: TGTGCCAGCAGTCCACGGGCAGTCTATACAGATACGCAGTATTTT.

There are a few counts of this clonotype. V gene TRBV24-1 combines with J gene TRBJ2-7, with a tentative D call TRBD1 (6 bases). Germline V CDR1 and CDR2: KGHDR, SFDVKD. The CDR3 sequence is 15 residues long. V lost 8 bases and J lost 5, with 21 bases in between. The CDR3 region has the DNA TGTGCCACCAAACAATTACCGGGACAATCGGACGAGCAGTACTTC. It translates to CATKQLPGQSDEQYF.

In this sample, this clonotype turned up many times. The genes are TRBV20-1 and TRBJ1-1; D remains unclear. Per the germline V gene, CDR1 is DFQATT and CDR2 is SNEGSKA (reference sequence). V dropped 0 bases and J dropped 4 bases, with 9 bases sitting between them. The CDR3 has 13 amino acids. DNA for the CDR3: TGCAGTGCTAGAGATGATAGGACCACTGAAGCTTTCTTT. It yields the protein CSARDDRTTEAFF.

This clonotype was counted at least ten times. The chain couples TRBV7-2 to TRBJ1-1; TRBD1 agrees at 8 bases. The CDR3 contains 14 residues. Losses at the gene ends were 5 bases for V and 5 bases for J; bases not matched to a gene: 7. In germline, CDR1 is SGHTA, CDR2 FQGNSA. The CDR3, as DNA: TGTGCCAGCAGCCCCCGGACAGGGTGGACTGAAGCTTTCTTT. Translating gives CASSPRTGWTEAFF.

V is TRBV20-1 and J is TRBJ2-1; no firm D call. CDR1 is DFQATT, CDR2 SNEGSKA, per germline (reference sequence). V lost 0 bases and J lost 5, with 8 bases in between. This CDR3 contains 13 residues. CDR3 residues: CSARDLPHNEQFF. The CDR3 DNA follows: TGCAGTGCTAGAGACCTTCCTCACAATGAGCAGTTCTTC.

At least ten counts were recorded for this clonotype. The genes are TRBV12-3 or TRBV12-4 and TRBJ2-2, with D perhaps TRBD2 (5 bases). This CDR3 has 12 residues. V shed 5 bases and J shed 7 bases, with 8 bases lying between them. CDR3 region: CASSPRGGELFF. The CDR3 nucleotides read TGTGCCAGCAGTCCCCGGGGCGGGGAGCTGTTTTTT.